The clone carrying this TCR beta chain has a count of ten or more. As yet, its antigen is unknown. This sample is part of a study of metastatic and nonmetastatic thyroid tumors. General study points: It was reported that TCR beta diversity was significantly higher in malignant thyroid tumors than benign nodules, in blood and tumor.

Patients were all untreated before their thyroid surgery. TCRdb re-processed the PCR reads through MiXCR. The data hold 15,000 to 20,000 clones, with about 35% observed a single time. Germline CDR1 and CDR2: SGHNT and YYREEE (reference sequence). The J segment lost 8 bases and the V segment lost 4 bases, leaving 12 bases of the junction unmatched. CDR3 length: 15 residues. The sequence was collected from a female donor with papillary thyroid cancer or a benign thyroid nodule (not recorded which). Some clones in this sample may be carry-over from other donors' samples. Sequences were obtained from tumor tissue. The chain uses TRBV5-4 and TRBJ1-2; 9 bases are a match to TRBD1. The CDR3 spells CASSQNRGLLEGYTF. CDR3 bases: TGTGCCAGCAGCCAGAACAGGGGGCTTCTAGAAGGCTACACCTTC.